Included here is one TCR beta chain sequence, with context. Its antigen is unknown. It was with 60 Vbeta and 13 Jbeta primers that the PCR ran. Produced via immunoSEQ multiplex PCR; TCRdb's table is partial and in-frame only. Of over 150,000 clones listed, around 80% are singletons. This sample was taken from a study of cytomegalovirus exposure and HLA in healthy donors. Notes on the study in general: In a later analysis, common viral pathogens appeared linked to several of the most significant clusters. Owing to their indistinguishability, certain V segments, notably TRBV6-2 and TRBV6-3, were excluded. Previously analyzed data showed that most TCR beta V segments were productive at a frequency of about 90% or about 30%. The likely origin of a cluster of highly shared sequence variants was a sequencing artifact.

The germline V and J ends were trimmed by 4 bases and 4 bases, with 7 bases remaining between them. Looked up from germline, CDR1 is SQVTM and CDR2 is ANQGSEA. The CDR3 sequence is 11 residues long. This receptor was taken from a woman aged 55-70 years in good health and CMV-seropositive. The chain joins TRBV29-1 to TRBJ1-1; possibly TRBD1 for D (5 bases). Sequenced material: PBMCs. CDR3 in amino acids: CSVGGGTEAFF. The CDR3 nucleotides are TGCAGCGTTGGCGGGGGCACTGAAGCTTTCTTT.